The present T cell receptor beta chain was sequenced within a study of T-cell reconstitution after alpha-beta-depleted transplantation in children. Construction of the TCRbeta library involved unique molecular identifiers. TCRdb re-called the PCR reads through MiXCR, storing one row per CDR3 protein. The sample shows around 200,000 distinct CDR3 sequences, roughly 9% of them seen only once. Unmatched junction bases numbered 7, after V lost 4 bases and J lost 2 bases. CDR1 and CDR2 from the germline V gene are DFQATT and SNEGSKA (reference sequence). CDR3 length: 14 amino acids. This clonotype was detected a few times.

The receptor was isolated from a human donor who donated a stem cell graft to a child with acute lymphoblastic leukemia. The chain links TRBV20-1 to TRBJ2-7; 8 positions match TRBD1. Sequenced material: PBMCs from the stem cell graft donor, taken from the stem cell graft. In nucleotides, the CDR3 is TGCAGTGCTATTAAGGGACAGGAGCCCTACGAGCAGTACTTC. Residues: CSAIKGQEPYEQYF.